This TCR beta chain was captured in a study of control samples from healthy donors and cancer patients. Profiled with immunoSEQ multiplex PCR; TCRdb holds only in-frame clones, not every one. Found here are roughly 95,000 clones, about 90% of them singletons; the top ten hold 14%. The CDR3 is 15 amino acids. Trimming took off 0 bases at V and 8 bases at J, with 12 bases between the two ends. Looked up from germline, CDR1 is SGHTS and CDR2 is YDEGEE. This chain links TRBV5-8 with TRBJ1-6; D not resolved. This clonotype was sampled from a man aged 25-40 years in good health. Sequencing was performed on blood. CDR3 bases: TGTGCCAGCAGCTTGGATCCCGGGCGTTATTCACCCCTCCACTTT. Protein product: CASSLDPGRYSPLHF.